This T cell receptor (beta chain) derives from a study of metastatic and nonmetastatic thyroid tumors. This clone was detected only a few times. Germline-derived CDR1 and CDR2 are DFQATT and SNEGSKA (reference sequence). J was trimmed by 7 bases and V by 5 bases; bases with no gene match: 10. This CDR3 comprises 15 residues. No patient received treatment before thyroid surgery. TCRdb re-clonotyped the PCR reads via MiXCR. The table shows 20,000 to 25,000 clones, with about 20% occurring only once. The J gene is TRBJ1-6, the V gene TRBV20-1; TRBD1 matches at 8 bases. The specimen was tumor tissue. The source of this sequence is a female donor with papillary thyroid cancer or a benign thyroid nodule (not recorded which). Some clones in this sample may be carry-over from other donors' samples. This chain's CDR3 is CSADDRDRSNSPLHF. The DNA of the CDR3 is TGCAGTGCTGATGACCGGGACAGGTCCAATTCACCCCTCCACTTT.